The 5 T cell receptor beta chains below all came from one sample that was sequenced in a study of long-term antiretroviral therapy in people with HIV. A v3.0 immunoSEQ assay was performed at survey level. The repertoire was sequenced with immunoSEQ multiplex PCR; TCRdb's copy has only in-frame clones and lacks some. The table has 20,000 to 25,000 clones, around 86% seen once; the top ten hold around 8%. This specimen was unsorted PBMCs, taken 0.2 years before starting antiretroviral therapy. The origin of the receptors is a man between 18 and 29 years old with HIV.

This chain joins TRBV10-3 and TRBJ2-1; tentatively, D is TRBD2 (5 bases). CDR3 length equals 13 residues. CDR1 ENHRY and CDR2 SYGVKD come from the germline V gene. V dropped 8 bases and J dropped 1 base, with 9 bases sitting between them. CDR3 nucleotide sequence: TGTGCCATCGGCCGGGAATCCTACAATGAGCAGTTCTTC. Amino acid sequence: CAIGRESYNEQFF.

V usage is TRBV9 and J usage is TRBJ1-1; D remains ambiguous. This CDR3 region has 14 residues. Trimming shortened V by 0 bases and J by 5 bases, and 11 bases separated the two germline ends. Germline values: CDR1 SGDLS, CDR2 YYNGEE. The CDR3 loop reads CASSVGQDGTEAFF. The CDR3 DNA reads as TGTGCCAGCAGCGTAGGGCAGGACGGTACTGAAGCTTTCTTT.

The gene calls are TRBV27 and TRBJ1-1, with D tentatively TRBD1 (6 bases). Trimming pared 9 bases from V and 4 bases from J, leaving 18 bases between. This CDR3 spans 14 amino acids. Germline V lookup: CDR1 MNHEY, CDR2 SMNVEV (reference sequence). The CDR3 protein is CARLSRGGGTEAFF. For the CDR3, the DNA is TGTGCCAGGCTTTCCAGGGGAGGGGGCACTGAAGCTTTCTTT.

The rearrangement links TRBV4-3 to TRBJ1-5, with D possibly TRBD1 on 5 matching bases. The germline CDR1 and CDR2 sequences are LGHNA and YSLEER. The CDR3 consists of 15 residues. V gave up 3 bases and J gave up 4 bases, with 13 bases separating them. The CDR3 loop is CASSQYRSPNQPQHF. CDR3 bases: TGCGCCAGCAGCCAGTACAGGTCACCGAATCAGCCCCAGCATTTT.

The V call is TRBV10-3, the J call TRBJ2-1; 12 nucleotides line up with TRBD2. The CDR3 covers 13 residues. V shed 7 bases and J 6 bases; nucleotides not matched to a gene: 1. Germline V gene sequence: CDR1 ENHRY, CDR2 SYGVKD. CDR3 DNA: TGTGCCATCACTAGCGGGGGGGCCAATGAGCAGTTCTTC. This translates into CAITSGGANEQFF.